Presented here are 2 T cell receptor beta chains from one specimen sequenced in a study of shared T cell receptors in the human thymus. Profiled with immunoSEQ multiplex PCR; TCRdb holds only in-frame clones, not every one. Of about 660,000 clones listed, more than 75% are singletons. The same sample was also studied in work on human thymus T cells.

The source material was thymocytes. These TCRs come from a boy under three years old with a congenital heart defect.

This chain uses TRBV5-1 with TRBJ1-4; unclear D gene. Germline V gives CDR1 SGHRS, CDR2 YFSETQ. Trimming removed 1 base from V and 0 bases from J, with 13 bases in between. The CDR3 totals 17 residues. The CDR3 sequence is CASSLSTTSATNEKLFF. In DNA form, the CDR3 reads TGCGCCAGCAGCTTGTCGACTACCTCTGCAACTAATGAAAAACTGTTTTTT.

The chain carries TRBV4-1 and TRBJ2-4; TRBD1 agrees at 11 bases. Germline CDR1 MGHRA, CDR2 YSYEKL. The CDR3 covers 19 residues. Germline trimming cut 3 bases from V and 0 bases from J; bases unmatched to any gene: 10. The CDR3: CASSQNRDRGELAKNIQYF. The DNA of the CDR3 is TGCGCCAGCAGCCAGAACCGGGACAGGGGGGAACTAGCCAAAAACATTCAGTACTTC.